This entry concerns a single T cell receptor (beta chain). Its antigen is still unknown. TCRdb keeps only in-frame clones here, not all; method: immunoSEQ multiplex PCR. Of 80,000 to 100,000 clones detected, roughly 82% appear once; the ten largest clones hold less than 6.5%. This CDR3 has 15 residues. Between the trimmed V and J ends, which lost 5 bases and 2 bases, there was a span of 15 bases. Looked up from germline, CDR1 is SGHTA and CDR2 is FQGNSA. These data are taken from a study of a mutant IDH1 vaccine in newly diagnosed glioma. Study summary: Of the patients given treatment, approximately 62% were male and 37.5% were female, and a mean age of approximately 37 years was recorded. Before enrollment, the patients had been treated with radiotherapy alone, temozolomide alone, or both together. Most of them had received both. Study-wide findings and caveats: It was just under 95% of patients that developed vaccine-induced immune responses.

Stated time point: baseline, week 1 (first vaccination visit). Treatment in this sample: pre-vaccination baseline after standard-of-care therapy. The chain combines TRBV7-2 with TRBJ1-1; D perhaps matches TRBD1 (5 bases). The TCR sequence derives from a man aged 40-49 years with glioma. Some clones in this sample may be carry-over from other donors' samples. Sequences were derived from PBMCs, sampled from a glioma patient treated with radiotherapy, temozolomide or both. CDR3 protein: CASSPTTVLNTEAFF. CDR3 in DNA: TGTGCCAGCAGCCCCACGACAGTGCTAAACACTGAAGCTTTCTTT.